A selection of T cell receptor beta chains follows, all from one sample in a study of spatial heterogeneity in lung cancer. Via MiXCR, TCRdb re-called the 5' RACE reads, giving one row per CDR3 protein. Of 11,000 to 15,000 distinct CDR3 sequences listed, around 4.7% are singletons. This sample comprised lung tumor tissue, obtained at surgery. The origin of the receptors is a female donor with early-stage non-small cell lung cancer. CDR3s include the opening cysteine and the closing phenylalanine or tryptophan. Each record gives: clone size, J gene, V gene, D gene, CDR3 length, CDR3 protein, CDR3 DNA. D genes are given only for firm matches. Where a row states a size, it is once, few, many or the class of an expanded clone; other rows omit it.

size: many
J: TRBJ1-4
V: TRBV7-2
D: TRBD1
length: 15
CDR3: CASSSQGVDTGKLFF
DNA: TGTGCCAGCAGCTCACAGGGGGTGGATACCGGGAAACTGTTTTTT

size: many
J: TRBJ2-7
V: TRBV5-4
D: TRBD1
length: 15
CDR3: CASSQRQGNVYEQYF
DNA: TGTGCCAGCAGTCAGAGACAGGGGAACGTTTACGAGCAGTACTTC

size: many
J: TRBJ1-5
V: TRBV29-1
D: -
length: 12
CDR3: CSTRESNQPQHF
DNA: TGCAGCACAAGGGAGAGCAATCAGCCCCAGCATTTT

size: many
J: TRBJ2-2
V: TRBV10-2
D: -
length: 15
CDR3: CASSGSGFRTEELFF
DNA: TGCGCCAGCTCAGGCAGCGGGTTTCGCACCGAGGAGCTGTTTTTT

size: many
J: TRBJ2-5
V: TRBV7-2
D: TRBD2
length: 14
CDR3: CASSRRTSGETQYF
DNA: TGTGCCAGCAGCCGTAGGACTAGTGGGGAGACCCAGTACTTC

size: many
J: TRBJ1-2
V: TRBV7-2
D: TRBD1
length: 14
CDR3: CASSPQGGPYGYTF
DNA: TGTGCCAGCAGCCCCCAAGGGGGCCCCTATGGCTACACCTTC

size: medium-sized
J: TRBJ2-3
V: TRBV3-1
D: TRBD1
length: 17
CDR3: CASSQGGRTGRTDTQYF
DNA: TGTGCCAGCAGCCAAGGCGGCCGGACAGGTCGGACAGATACGCAGTATTTT

size: medium-sized
J: TRBJ1-2
V: TRBV5-8
D: -
length: 16
CDR3: CASSSQMGGLARGYTF
DNA: TGTGCCAGCAGCTCCCAGATGGGGGGGCTGGCGCGTGGCTACACCTTC

size: many
J: TRBJ1-1
V: TRBV12-3/TRBV12-4
D: -
length: 13
CDR3: CASRKPGGTEAFF
DNA: TGTGCCAGCAGGAAACCGGGTGGGACTGAAGCTTTCTTT

size: few
J: TRBJ1-4
V: TRBV7-2
D: TRBD1
length: 17
CDR3: CASSHYGQAATNEKLFF
DNA: TGTGCCAGCAGCCATTACGGACAGGCTGCAACTAATGAAAAACTGTTTTTT

size: medium-sized
J: TRBJ2-1
V: TRBV4-2
D: -
length: 17
CDR3: CASSHPAGTGSGSEQFF
DNA: TGTGCCAGCAGCCACCCTGCCGGGACAGGGAGCGGGAGTGAGCAGTTCTTC

size: few
J: TRBJ1-2
V: TRBV7-3
D: -
length: 13
CDR3: CASSLGGVYGYTF
DNA: TGTGCCAGCAGCTTAGGGGGAGTCTATGGCTACACCTTC

size: many
J: TRBJ2-1
V: TRBV19
D: TRBD1
length: 15
CDR3: CASKYRDRVSHEQFF
DNA: TGTGCCAGTAAATATAGGGACAGGGTCTCTCATGAGCAGTTCTTC

size: many
J: TRBJ2-3
V: TRBV6-2/TRBV6-3
D: -
length: 11
CDR3: CASSRTEGQYF
DNA: TGTGCCAGCAGCCGTACTGAGGGGCAGTATTTT

size: many
J: TRBJ2-1
V: TRBV3-1
D: TRBD2
length: 15
CDR3: CASSQALAGPNEQFF
DNA: TGTGCCAGCAGCCAAGCGCTAGCGGGGCCGAATGAGCAGTTCTTC

size: many
J: TRBJ1-2
V: TRBV11-2
D: -
length: 12
CDR3: CASSRDNYGYTF
DNA: TGTGCCAGCAGCCGGGATAACTATGGCTACACCTTC

size: many
J: TRBJ1-1
V: TRBV3-1
D: -
length: 13
CDR3: CASSHLEVTEAFF
DNA: TGTGCCAGCAGCCACCTAGAGGTCACTGAAGCTTTCTTT

size: -
J: TRBJ2-5
V: TRBV20-1
D: -
length: 13
CDR3: CSASWTRQETRYF
DNA: TGCAGTGCTTCGTGGACACGCCAAGAGACCCGGTACTTC